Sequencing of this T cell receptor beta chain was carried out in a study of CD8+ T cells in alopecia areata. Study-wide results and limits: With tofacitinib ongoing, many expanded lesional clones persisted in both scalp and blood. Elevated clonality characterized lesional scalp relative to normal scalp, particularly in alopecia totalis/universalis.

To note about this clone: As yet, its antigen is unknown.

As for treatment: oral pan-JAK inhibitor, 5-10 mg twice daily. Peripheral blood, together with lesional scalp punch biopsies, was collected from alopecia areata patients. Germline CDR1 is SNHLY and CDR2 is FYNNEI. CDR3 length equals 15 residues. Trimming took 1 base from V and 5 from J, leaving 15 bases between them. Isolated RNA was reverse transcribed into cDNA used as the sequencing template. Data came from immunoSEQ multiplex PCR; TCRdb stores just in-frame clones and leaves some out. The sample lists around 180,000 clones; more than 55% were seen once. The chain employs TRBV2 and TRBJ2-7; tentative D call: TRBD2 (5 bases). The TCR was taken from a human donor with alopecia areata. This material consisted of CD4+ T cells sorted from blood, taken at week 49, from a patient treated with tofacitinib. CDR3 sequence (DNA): TGTGCCAGCAGTGAAGGTTTAGTCAGCGGCCACGAGCAGTACTTC. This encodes CASSEGLVSGHEQYF.